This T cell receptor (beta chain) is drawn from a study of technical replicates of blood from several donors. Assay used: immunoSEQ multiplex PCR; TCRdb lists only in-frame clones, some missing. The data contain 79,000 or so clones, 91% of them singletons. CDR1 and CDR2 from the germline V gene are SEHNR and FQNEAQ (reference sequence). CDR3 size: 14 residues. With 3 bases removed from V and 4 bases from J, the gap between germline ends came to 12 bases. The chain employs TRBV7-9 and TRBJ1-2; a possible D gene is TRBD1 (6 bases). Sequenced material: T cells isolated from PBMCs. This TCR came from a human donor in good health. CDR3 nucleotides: TGTGCCAGCAGCTTCACAGGGAATTCCTATGGCTACACCTTC. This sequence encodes CASSFTGNSYGYTF.